The 29 T cell receptor beta chains given below trace back to one sample, sequenced in a study of long-term antiretroviral therapy in people with HIV (dated by TCRdb to 2022 to 2024). The immunoSEQ hsTCRB v3.0 assay was used at survey level resolution for TRB variable region sequencing. In TCRdb, the immuneACCESS table is reduced to in-frame sequences with V and J assigned. These tables do not hold every clone; where another copy was compared, an unresolved V gene accounts for under half, and the others remain unexplained. In this sample the table shows around 15,000 clones, approximately 95% of which occur a single time. The ten largest clones represent approximately 1.4% of the sample. Here the sequenced sample was unsorted PBMCs, taken around 10 years after starting antiretroviral therapy. These receptors came from a man aged 30-40 years with HIV.

The count of this clone is one. V is TRBV6-6 and J is TRBJ1-1; the match to TRBD1 covers 9 bases. This CDR3 region has 14 residues. Germline loops: CDR1 MNHNY, CDR2 SVGAGI (reference sequence). With 3 bases clipped from V and 6 bases from J, the junction kept 5 bases outside the gene matches. CDR3 DNA: TGTGCCAGCAGTTATGGACAGGGGAATCCTGAAGCTTTCTTT. Translation: CASSYGQGNPEAFF.

V usage is TRBV5-1 and J usage is TRBJ2-5; 10 bases map to TRBD2. In germline, CDR1 is SGHRS, CDR2 YFSETQ. The CDR3 runs 15 residues. V was clipped by 5 bases and J by 5 bases; unmatched bases: 9. This CDR3 is CASSFIAGGRETQYF. The CDR3 nucleotides are TGCGCCAGCAGTTTTATAGCGGGGGGCCGGGAGACCCAGTACTTC.

The chain carries TRBV19 and TRBJ2-2, with D possibly TRBD1 on 7 matching bases. V was shortened by 2 bases and J by 4 bases, with 14 bases between the two germline ends. CDR3 length: 16 residues. CDR1 LNHDA and CDR2 SQIVND come from the germline V gene (reference sequence). For the CDR3, the DNA is TGTGCCAGTAGTATACAGGGGGGCGATGGCACCGGGGAGCTGTTTTTT. Translating gives CASSIQGGDGTGELFF.

The chain couples TRBV7-8 to TRBJ2-7; D is possibly TRBD1 or TRBD2 (6 bases each). Trimming took 5 bases from V and 3 from J, leaving 14 bases between them. CDR3 length: 14 residues. CDR1 and CDR2 from the germline V gene are SGHVS and FQNEAQ. CDR3 sequence reads: CASSLTGAVYEQYV. CDR3 coding DNA: TGTGCCAGCAGCCTCACGGGGGCGGTCTACGAGCAGTACGTC.

The V and J genes are TRBV6-1 and TRBJ1-4, with a possible D match to TRBD1 (5 bases). This CDR3 contains 15 residues. V lost 4 bases and J 5 bases, leaving 14 bases between the germline ends. Germline V gene lookup returns CDR1 MNHNS and CDR2 SASEGT. The CDR3 loop is CASSGRQFGNEKLFF. The CDR3 DNA follows: TGTGCCAGCAGTGGGCGACAGTTTGGAAATGAAAAACTGTTTTTT.

The CDR3: CASSLFAGSTDTQYF. As DNA, the CDR3 is TGTGCCAGCAGCCTCTTCGCGGGAAGCACAGATACGCAGTATTTT. The chain recombines TRBV7-2 with TRBJ2-3, with TRBD2 as a possible D gene (6 bases). The CDR3 contains 15 residues. In germline, CDR1 is SGHTA, CDR2 FQGNSA. Trimming removed 5 bases at V and 0 bases at J, with 12 bases between. The full variable domain, with the rest looked up from reference TRBV7-2 and TRBJ2-3, is GAGVSQSPSNKVTEKGKDVELRCDPISGHTALYWYRQSLGQGLEFLIYFQGNSAPDKSGLPSDRFSAERTGGSVSTLTIQRTQQEDSAVYLCASSLFAGSTDTQYFGPGTRLTVL.

V and J are TRBV2 and TRBJ1-1; 7 positions agree with TRBD1. The CDR3 has 15 residues. Trimming at V came to 6 bases and at J to 5 bases, leaving 12 bases not matched to a gene. Germline V gives CDR1 SNHLY, CDR2 FYNNEI. In DNA form, the CDR3 reads TGTGCCAGCAGCCCCTCCACAGGGGTCGGGACTGAAGCTTTCTTT. It encodes CASSPSTGVGTEAFF. The whole variable domain, filled in from reference TRBV2 and TRBJ1-1, reads EPEVTQTPSHQVTQMGQEVILRCVPISNHLYFYWYRQILGQKVEFLVSFYNNEISEKSEIFDDQFSVERPDGSNFTLKIRSTKLEDSAMYFCASSPSTGVGTEAFFGQGTRLTVV.

This chain connects TRBV4-2 to TRBJ1-5; maybe TRBD1 (5 bases). There are 16 residues in the CDR3. CDR1 and CDR2 from the germline V gene are LGHNA and YNFKEQ. Trimming cost V 0 bases and J 7 bases, with 16 bases left between them. The CDR3 spells CASSQDRQGNGQPQHF. CDR3 nucleotides: TGTGCCAGCAGCCAAGATCGGCAGGGAAATGGACAGCCCCAGCATTTT.

The rearrangement joins TRBV27 to TRBJ1-5; 8 nucleotides line up with TRBD1. In germline, CDR1 is MNHEY, CDR2 SMNVEV (reference sequence). The V gene end was trimmed by 5 bases and the J gene end by 3 bases; junction bases not matched to a gene: 6. The CDR3 totals 15 residues. This CDR3 is CASSDRGGFNQPQHF. CDR3 sequence (DNA): TGTGCCAGCAGTGACAGGGGCGGCTTCAATCAGCCCCAGCATTTT.

V and J are TRBV5-1 and TRBJ2-3; 12 bases are shared with TRBD2. The CDR3 contains 18 residues. V gave up 2 bases and J gave up 1 base; unmatched junction bases: 8. Germline CDR1 and CDR2: SGHRS and YFSETQ. The CDR3 sequence: CASSFSSGGADGTDTQYF. In DNA form, the CDR3 reads TGCGCCAGCAGCTTTTCTAGCGGGGGGGCAGATGGCACAGATACGCAGTATTTT.

This chain links TRBV5-5 with TRBJ2-2, with 8 bases identical to TRBD1. CDR3 length: 16 residues. Germline CDR1 SGHKS, CDR2 YYEKEE (reference sequence). Unmatched junction bases numbered 9, after V lost 4 bases and J lost 4 bases. DNA for the CDR3: TGTGCCAGCAGCGGTACGGCAGGGGGCATCACCGGGGAGCTGTTTTTT. Protein sequence: CASSGTAGGITGELFF.

The chain joins TRBV7-9 to TRBJ1-3, with D hard to call. The CDR3 contains 17 residues. Germline V gene data show CDR1 as SEHNR and CDR2 as FQNEAQ (reference sequence). Between the trimmed V and J ends, which lost 5 bases and 2 bases, there was a span of 19 bases. As DNA, the CDR3 is TGTGCCAGCAGCCGAATGGCGGCCCCCGGAGCTGGAAACACCATATATTTT. As protein: CASSRMAAPGAGNTIYF.

CDR3 amino acids: CASSGTAGNTIYF. The CDR3 DNA reads TGTGCCAGTAGCGGGACCGCAGGAAACACCATATATTTT. This rearrangement joins TRBV19 to TRBJ1-3; D may be TRBD1 (5 bases). The ends were cut back, 6 bases at V and 4 bases at J, with 10 bases in the middle. The CDR3 contains 13 residues. The germline CDR1 and CDR2 sequences are LNHDA and SQIVND (reference sequence).

V and J are TRBV10-3 and TRBJ2-6, with unresolved D. The CDR3 runs 16 residues. The germline V gene has CDR1 ENHRY and CDR2 SYGVKD. The V and J ends lost 2 bases and 0 bases respectively, with 8 bases between them. This chain's CDR3 is CAISEIWRSGANVLTF. The CDR3 region has the DNA TGTGCCATCAGTGAGATATGGCGCTCTGGGGCCAACGTCCTGACTTTC.

This clone is a singleton in its sample. The V call is TRBV6-1, the J call TRBJ2-1; tentative D call: TRBD1 (5 bases). This CDR3 has 16 amino acids. Trimming removed 4 bases from V and 0 bases from J, with 13 bases in between. In germline, CDR1 is MNHNS, CDR2 SASEGT. DNA of the CDR3: TGTGCCAGCAGTGCGTACAGGATATACTCCTACAATGAGCAGTTCTTC. Residues: CASSAYRIYSYNEQFF.

This clone was seen a few times. This chain joins TRBV7-9 and TRBJ2-7; 9 bases fit TRBD2. V shed 6 bases and J 0 bases; nucleotides not matched to a gene: 9. Germline loops: CDR1 SEHNR, CDR2 FQNEAQ (reference sequence). This CDR3 comprises 16 residues. The CDR3 spells CASRALRGGGSYEQYF. The CDR3 DNA follows: TGTGCCAGCAGGGCGCTGCGGGGGGGCGGCTCCTACGAGCAGTACTTC.

This chain connects TRBV11-3 to TRBJ2-2; D remains ambiguous. CDR1 is SGHNT and CDR2 is YENEEA in the germline V gene. V lost 0 bases to trimming and J lost 6 bases, with 5 bases between them. The CDR3 totals 13 residues. The CDR3 loop reads CASSLDLSGELFF. The CDR3 coding sequence is TGTGCCAGCAGCTTAGATCTATCCGGGGAGCTGTTTTTT.

This rearrangement joins TRBV5-1 to TRBJ1-2; D is unresolved. Germline lookup yields CDR1 SGHRS and CDR2 YFSETQ. The CDR3 spans 13 residues. Trimming left V 4 bases short and J 8 bases short, with 15 bases between. DNA for the CDR3: TGCGCCAGCAGCCCGACGGGGAGTCGGGGCTACACCTTC. It is translated as CASSPTGSRGYTF.

The chain combines TRBV11-2 with TRBJ2-7; a weak D match, TRBD1 (5 bases). The CDR3 has 15 amino acids. The V end was cut by 0 bases, the J end by 4 bases, with 13 bases between. The germline V gene has CDR1 SGHAT and CDR2 FQNNGV. CDR3: CASSLDRQGAYEQYV. The CDR3 DNA sequence: TGTGCCAGCAGCTTAGATCGCCAGGGTGCTTACGAGCAGTACGTC.

V usage is TRBV6-1 and J usage is TRBJ2-3; the D is unclear. This CDR3 spans 16 amino acids. Germline CDR1 MNHNS, CDR2 SASEGT. Trimming removed 2 bases from V and 2 bases from J, with 14 bases in between. The CDR3 spells CASSEKQRAPTDTQYF. The CDR3 DNA reads as TGTGCCAGCAGTGAAAAGCAACGAGCCCCCACAGATACGCAGTATTTT.

The rearrangement uses TRBV4-1 and TRBJ1-2; weak D call: TRBD1 (6 bases). From germline, CDR1 is MGHRA and CDR2 YSYEKL. With 2 bases removed from V and 1 base from J, the gap between germline ends came to 17 bases. The CDR3 loop spans 17 amino acids. CDR3 in amino acids: CASSQMAPTGINYGYTF. The CDR3 region has the DNA TGCGCCAGCAGCCAAATGGCCCCGACAGGAATTAACTATGGCTACACCTTC.

The gene calls are TRBV7-8 and TRBJ1-5; the D gene is possibly TRBD1 (5 bases). The germline V and J ends were trimmed by 2 bases and 6 bases, with 5 bases remaining between them. This CDR3 has 12 residues. CDR1 is SGHVS, CDR2 FQNEAQ, per germline. The CDR3 region has the DNA TGTGCCAGCAGCTTAAGGGGTCAGCCCCAGCATTTT. Its translation: CASSLRGQPQHF.

The chain combines TRBV30 with TRBJ2-7; D not resolved. This CDR3 has 11 amino acids. Trimming removed 4 bases from V and 4 bases from J, with 8 bases in between. From germline, CDR1 is GTSNPN and CDR2 SVGIG (reference sequence). The CDR3 sequence is CAWMEGYEQYF. The CDR3 DNA reads TGTGCCTGGATGGAAGGGTACGAGCAGTACTTC.

The chain has TRBV5-1 and TRBJ1-2, with D possibly being TRBD1 (6 bases). V gave up 6 bases and J gave up 5 bases, with 8 bases separating them. The germline CDR1 and CDR2 sequences are SGHRS and YFSETQ. The CDR3 consists of 11 residues. The CDR3 DNA reads as TGCGCCAGCACAAGGGGGTATGGCTACACCTTC. Protein: CASTRGYGYTF.

The chain employs TRBV10-1 and TRBJ1-4; maybe TRBD1 (6 bases). Germline V gene sequence: CDR1 WNHNN, CDR2 SYGVQD (reference sequence). The CDR3 length is 13 residues. V was pared by 4 bases and J by 7 bases, with 10 bases between. The CDR3 protein is CASSATGSEKLFF. DNA for the CDR3: TGCGCCAGCAGTGCGACAGGATCTGAAAAACTGTTTTTT.

This chain joins TRBV27 and TRBJ1-5; D is possibly TRBD1 (5 bases). The CDR3 sequence is 14 residues long. In germline, CDR1 is MNHEY, CDR2 SMNVEV (reference sequence). Trimming left V 6 bases short and J 6 bases short, with 15 bases between. CDR3 loop: CASRAGVVTQPQHF. The DNA for the CDR3 is TGTGCCAGCAGGGCGGGGGTGGTGACTCAGCCCCAGCATTTT.

The chain is built from TRBV28 and TRBJ1-2; tentative D call: TRBD1 (5 bases). The CDR3 has 12 amino acids. V was cut by 3 bases and J by 6 bases, with 8 bases left in between. Germline assignment: CDR1 MDHEN and CDR2 SYDVKM. The DNA for the CDR3 is TGTGCCAGCAGTTTCGGAGGGGATGGCTACACCTTC. It translates to CASSFGGDGYTF.

This chain uses TRBV18 with TRBJ1-1; D is undetermined. Trimming took off 2 bases at V and 4 bases at J, with 8 bases between the two ends. CDR3 length: 13 amino acids. CDR1 and CDR2 from the germline V gene are KGHSH and LQKENI. The CDR3 loop reads CASSPEGGTEAFF. CDR3 in DNA: TGTGCCAGCTCACCAGAGGGTGGCACTGAAGCTTTCTTT.

The CDR3 loop reads CSVEGQAGEPQHF. DNA for the CDR3: TGCAGCGTTGAGGGGCAGGCCGGGGAGCCCCAGCATTTT. This sequence joins TRBV29-1 and TRBJ1-5; TRBD1 might be the D (5 bases). Trimming stripped 3 bases from V and 8 bases from J, with 14 bases between. This CDR3 has 13 residues. Germline CDR1 reads SQVTM; CDR2 reads ANQGSEA. Based on the CDR3 plus reference TRBV29-1 and TRBJ1-5, the full variable domain is SAVISQKPSRDICQRGTSLTIQCQVDSQVTMMFWYRQQPGQSLTLIATANQGSEATYESGFVIDKFPISRPNLTFSTLTVSNMSPEDSSIYLCSVEGQAGEPQHFGDGTRLSIL.